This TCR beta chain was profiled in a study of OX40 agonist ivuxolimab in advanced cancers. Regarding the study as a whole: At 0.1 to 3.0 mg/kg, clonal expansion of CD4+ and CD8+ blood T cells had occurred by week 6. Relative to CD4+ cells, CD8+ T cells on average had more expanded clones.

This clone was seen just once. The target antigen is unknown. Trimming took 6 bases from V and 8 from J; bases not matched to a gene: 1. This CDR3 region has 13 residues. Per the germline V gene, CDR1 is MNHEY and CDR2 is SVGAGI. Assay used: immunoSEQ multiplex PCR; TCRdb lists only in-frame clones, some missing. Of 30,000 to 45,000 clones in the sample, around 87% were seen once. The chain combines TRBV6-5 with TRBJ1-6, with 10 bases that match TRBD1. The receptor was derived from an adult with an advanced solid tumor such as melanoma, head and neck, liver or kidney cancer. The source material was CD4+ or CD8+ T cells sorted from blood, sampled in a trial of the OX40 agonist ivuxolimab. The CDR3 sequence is CASRGTGDSPLHF. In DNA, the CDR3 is TGTGCCAGCAGAGGGACAGGGGATTCACCCCTCCACTTT.